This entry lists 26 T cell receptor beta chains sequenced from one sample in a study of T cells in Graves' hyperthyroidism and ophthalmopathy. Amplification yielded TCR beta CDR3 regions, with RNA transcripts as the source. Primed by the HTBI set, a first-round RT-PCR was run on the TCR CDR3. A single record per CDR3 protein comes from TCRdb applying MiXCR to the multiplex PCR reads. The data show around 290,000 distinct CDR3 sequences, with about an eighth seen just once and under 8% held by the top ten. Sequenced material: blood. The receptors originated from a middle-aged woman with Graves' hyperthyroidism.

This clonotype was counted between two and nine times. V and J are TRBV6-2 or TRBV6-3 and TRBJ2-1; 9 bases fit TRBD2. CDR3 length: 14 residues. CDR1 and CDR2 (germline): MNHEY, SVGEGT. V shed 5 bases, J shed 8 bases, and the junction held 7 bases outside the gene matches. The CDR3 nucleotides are TGTGCCAGCAGTCATCAGCGGGAGGCTGATGAGCAGTTCTTC. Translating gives CASSHQREADEQFF.

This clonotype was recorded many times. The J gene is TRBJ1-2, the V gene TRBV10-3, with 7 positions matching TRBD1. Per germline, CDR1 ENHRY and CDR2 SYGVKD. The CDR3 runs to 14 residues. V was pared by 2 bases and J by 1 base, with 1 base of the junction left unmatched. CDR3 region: CAISEGTVNYGYTF. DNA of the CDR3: TGTGCCATCAGTGAGGGGACAGTTAACTATGGCTACACCTTC.

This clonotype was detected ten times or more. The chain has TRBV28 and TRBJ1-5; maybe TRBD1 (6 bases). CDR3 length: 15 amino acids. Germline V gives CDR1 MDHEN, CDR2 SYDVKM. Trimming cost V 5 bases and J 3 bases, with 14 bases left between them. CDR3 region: CASSTQGRPNQPQHF. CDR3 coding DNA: TGTGCCAGCAGTACCCAGGGGCGCCCCAATCAGCCCCAGCATTTT.

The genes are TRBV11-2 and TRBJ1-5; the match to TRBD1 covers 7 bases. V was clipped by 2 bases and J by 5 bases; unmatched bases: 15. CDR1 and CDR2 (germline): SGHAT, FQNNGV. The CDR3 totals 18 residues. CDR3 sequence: CASSLSNSTGRKHQPQHF. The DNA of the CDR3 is TGTGCCAGCAGCTTATCAAATTCGACAGGGAGGAAACATCAGCCCCAGCATTTT. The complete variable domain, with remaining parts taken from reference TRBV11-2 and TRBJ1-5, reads EAGVAQSPRYKIIEKRQSVAFWCNPISGHATLYWYQQILGQGPKLLIQFQNNGVVDDSQLPKDRFSAERLKGVDSTLKIQPAKLEDSAVYLCASSLSNSTGRKHQPQHFGDGTRLSIL.

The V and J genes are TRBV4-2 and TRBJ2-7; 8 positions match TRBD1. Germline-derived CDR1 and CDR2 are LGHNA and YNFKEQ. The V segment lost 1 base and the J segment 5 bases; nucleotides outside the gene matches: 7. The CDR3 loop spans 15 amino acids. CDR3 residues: CASSQGSRGPHEQYF. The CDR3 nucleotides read TGTGCCAGCAGCCAAGGTTCCAGGGGGCCTCACGAGCAGTACTTC.

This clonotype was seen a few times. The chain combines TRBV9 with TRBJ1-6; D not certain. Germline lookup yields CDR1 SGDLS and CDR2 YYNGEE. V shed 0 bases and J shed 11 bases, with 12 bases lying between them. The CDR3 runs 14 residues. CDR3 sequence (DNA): TGTGCCAGCAGCGTAGACGGACGAGAAGCACCCCTCCACTTT. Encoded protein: CASSVDGREAPLHF.

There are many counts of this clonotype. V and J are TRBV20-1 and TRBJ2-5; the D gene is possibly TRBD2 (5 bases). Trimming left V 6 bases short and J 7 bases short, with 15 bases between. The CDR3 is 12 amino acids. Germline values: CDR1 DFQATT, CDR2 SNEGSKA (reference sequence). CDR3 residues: CSAGIASGTQYF. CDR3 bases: TGCAGTGCCGGGATAGCCAGCGGGACCCAGTACTTC.

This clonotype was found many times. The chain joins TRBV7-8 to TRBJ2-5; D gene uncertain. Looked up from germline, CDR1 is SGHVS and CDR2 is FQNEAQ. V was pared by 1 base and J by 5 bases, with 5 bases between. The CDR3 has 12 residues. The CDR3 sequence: CASSLEWETQYF. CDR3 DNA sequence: TGTGCCAGCAGCTTAGAATGGGAGACCCAGTACTTC.

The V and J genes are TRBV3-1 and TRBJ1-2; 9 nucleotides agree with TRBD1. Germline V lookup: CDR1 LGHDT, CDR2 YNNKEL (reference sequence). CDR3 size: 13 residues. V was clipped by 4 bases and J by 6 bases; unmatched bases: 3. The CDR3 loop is CASSRGTGHGYTF. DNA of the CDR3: TGTGCCAGCAGCCGAGGGACAGGGCATGGCTACACCTTC. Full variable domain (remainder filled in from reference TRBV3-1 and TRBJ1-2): DTAVSQTPKYLVTQMGNDKSIKCEQNLGHDTMYWYKQDSKKFLKIMFSYNNKELIINETVPNRFSPKSPDKAHLNLHINSLELGDSAVYFCASSRGTGHGYTFGSGTRLTVV.

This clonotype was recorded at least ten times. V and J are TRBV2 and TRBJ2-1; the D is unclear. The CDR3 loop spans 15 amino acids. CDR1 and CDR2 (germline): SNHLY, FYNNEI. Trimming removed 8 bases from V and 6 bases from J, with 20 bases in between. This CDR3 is CASRPRALLANEQFF. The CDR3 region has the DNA TGTGCCAGCCGTCCCCGGGCTCTCCTTGCCAATGAGCAGTTCTTC.

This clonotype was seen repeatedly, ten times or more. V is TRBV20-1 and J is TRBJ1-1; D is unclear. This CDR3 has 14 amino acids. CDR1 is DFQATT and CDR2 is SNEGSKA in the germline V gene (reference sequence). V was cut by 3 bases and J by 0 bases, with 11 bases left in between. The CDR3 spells CSASGPTLNTEAFF. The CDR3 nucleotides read TGCAGTGCTAGCGGCCCGACGTTGAACACTGAAGCTTTCTTT.

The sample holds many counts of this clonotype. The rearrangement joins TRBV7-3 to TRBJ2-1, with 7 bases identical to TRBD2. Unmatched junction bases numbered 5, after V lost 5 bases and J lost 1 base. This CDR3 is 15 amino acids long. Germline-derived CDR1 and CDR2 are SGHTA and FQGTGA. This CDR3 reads CASSLAAVSYNEQFF. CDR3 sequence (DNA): TGTGCCAGCAGCCTAGCGGCTGTTTCCTACAATGAGCAGTTCTTC.

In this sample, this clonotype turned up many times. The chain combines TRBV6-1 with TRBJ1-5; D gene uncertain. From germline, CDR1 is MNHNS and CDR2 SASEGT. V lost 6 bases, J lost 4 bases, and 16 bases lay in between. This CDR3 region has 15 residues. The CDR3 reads CASSNTRPSNQPQHF. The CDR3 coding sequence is TGTGCCAGCAGCAACACAAGGCCTTCTAATCAGCCCCAGCATTTT.

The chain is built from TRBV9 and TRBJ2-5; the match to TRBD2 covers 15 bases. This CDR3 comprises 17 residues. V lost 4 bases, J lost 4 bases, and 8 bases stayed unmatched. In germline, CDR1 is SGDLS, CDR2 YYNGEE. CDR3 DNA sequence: TGTGCCAGCAGCCCTGGACTAGCGGGAGGGGACGGAGAGACCCAGTACTTC. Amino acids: CASSPGLAGGDGETQYF.

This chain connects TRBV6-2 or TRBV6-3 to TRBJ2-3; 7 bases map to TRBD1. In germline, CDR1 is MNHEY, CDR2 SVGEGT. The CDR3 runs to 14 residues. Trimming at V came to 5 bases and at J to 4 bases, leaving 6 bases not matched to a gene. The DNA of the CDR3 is TGTGCCAGCAGTCCCTCGGGACAGTCAGATACGCAGTATTTT. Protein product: CASSPSGQSDTQYF.

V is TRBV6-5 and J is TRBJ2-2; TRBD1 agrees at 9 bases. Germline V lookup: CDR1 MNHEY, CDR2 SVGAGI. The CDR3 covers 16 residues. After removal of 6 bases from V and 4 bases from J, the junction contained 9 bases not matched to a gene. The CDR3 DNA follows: TGTGCCAGCAGATTACAGGGGGCCAGGGTCACCGGGGAGCTGTTTTTT. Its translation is CASRLQGARVTGELFF.

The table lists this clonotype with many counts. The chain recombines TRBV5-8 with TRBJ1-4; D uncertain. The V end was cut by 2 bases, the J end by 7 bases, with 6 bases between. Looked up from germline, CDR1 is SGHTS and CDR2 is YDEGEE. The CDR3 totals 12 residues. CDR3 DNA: TGTGCCAGCAGCTTATCGGGTGAAAAACTGTTTTTT. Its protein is CASSLSGEKLFF. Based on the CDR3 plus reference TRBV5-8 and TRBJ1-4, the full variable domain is EAGVTQSPTHLIKTRGQQATLRCSPISGHTSVYWYQQALGLGLQFLLWYDEGEERNRGNFPPRFSGRQFPNYSSELNVNALELEDSALYLCASSLSGEKLFFGSGTQLSVL.

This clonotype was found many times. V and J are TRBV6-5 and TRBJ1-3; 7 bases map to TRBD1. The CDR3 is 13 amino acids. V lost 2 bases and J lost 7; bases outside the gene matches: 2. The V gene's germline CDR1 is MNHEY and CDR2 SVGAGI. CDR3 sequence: CASSYDRANTIYF. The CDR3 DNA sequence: TGTGCCAGCAGTTACGACAGGGCGAACACCATATATTTT.

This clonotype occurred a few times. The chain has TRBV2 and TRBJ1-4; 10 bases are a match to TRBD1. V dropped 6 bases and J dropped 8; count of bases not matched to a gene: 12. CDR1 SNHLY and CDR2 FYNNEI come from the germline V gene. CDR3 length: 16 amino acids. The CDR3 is CASSSLGTGAGEKLFF. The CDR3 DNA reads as TGTGCCAGCAGCTCTTTGGGGACAGGGGCCGGGGAAAAACTGTTTTTT.

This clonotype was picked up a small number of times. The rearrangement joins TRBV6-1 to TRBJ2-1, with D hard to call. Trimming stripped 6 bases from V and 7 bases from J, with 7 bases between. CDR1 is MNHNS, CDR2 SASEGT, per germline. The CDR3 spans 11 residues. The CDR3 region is CASRTKNEQFF. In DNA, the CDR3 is TGTGCCAGCAGGACCAAAAATGAGCAGTTCTTC.

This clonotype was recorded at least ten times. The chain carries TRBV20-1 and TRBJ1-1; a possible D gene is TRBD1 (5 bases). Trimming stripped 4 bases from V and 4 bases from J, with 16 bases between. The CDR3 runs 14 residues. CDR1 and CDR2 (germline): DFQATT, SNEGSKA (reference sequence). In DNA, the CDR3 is TGCAGTGCTAAAAACCCCCGACAGACCACTGAAGCTTTCTTT. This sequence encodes CSAKNPRQTTEAFF.

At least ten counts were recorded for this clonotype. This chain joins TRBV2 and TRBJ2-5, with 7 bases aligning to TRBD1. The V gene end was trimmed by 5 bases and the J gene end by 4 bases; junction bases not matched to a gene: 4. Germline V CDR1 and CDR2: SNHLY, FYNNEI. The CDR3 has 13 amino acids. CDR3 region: CASSHDRAETQYF. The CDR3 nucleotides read TGTGCCAGCAGTCACGACAGGGCAGAGACCCAGTACTTC.

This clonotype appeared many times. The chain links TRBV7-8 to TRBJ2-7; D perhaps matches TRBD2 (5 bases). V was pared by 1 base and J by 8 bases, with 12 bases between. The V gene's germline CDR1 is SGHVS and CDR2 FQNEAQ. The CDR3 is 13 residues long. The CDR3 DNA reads TGTGCCAGCAGCTTAGACTCGACCGGGAAGCAGTACTTC. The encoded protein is CASSLDSTGKQYF.

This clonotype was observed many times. The CDR3 region is CASSDKTGTYNEQFF. The CDR3 DNA reads TGTGCCAGCAGTGATAAGACAGGGACCTACAATGAGCAGTTCTTC. The gene calls are TRBV6-1 and TRBJ2-1; TRBD1 matches at 7 bases. Trimming cost V 3 bases and J 2 bases; bases outside gene matches: 4. Germline CDR1 and CDR2: MNHNS and SASEGT. The CDR3 sequence is 15 residues long.

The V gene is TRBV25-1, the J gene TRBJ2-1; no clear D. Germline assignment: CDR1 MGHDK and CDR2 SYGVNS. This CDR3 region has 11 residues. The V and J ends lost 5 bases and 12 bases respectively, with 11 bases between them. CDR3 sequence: CASSYNHWQFF. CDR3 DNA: TGTGCCAGCAGTTATAATCATTGGCAGTTCTTC.

The CDR3 sequence: CATSAQYTGELFF. The DNA of the CDR3 is TGTGCCACCAGTGCACAATACACCGGGGAGCTGTTTTTT. The chain joins TRBV24-1 to TRBJ2-2, with D uncertain. Germline V gene data show CDR1 as KGHDR and CDR2 as SFDVKD. The CDR3 consists of 13 residues. V lost 5 bases to trimming and J lost 3 bases, with 6 bases between them.